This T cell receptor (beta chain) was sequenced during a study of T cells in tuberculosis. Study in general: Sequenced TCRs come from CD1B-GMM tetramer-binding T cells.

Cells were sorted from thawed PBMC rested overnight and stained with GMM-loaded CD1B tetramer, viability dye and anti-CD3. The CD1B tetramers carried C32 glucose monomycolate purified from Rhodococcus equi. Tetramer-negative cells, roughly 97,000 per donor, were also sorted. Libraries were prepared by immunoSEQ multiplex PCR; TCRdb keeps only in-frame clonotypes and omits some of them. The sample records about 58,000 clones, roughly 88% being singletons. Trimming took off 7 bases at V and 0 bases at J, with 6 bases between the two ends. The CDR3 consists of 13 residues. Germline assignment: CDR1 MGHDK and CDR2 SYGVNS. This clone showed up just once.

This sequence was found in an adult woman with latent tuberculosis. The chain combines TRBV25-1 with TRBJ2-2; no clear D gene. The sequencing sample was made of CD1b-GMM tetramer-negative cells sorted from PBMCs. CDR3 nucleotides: TGTGCCAGCATCGAGCCGAACACCGGGGAGCTGTTTTTT. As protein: CASIEPNTGELFF.